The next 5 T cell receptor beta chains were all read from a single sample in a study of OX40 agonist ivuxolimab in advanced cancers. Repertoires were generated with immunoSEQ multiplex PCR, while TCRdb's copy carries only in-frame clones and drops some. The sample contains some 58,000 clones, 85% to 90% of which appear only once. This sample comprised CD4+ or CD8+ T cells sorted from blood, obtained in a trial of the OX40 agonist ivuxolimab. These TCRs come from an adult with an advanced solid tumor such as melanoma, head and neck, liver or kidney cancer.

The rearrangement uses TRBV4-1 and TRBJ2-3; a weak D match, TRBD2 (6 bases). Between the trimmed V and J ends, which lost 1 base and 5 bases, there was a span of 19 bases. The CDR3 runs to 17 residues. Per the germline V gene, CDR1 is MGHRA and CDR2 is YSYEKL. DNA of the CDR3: TGCGCCAGCAGCCAAGCGGTCGACTGGGGGGAGGTAGATACGCAGTATTTT. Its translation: CASSQAVDWGEVDTQYF.

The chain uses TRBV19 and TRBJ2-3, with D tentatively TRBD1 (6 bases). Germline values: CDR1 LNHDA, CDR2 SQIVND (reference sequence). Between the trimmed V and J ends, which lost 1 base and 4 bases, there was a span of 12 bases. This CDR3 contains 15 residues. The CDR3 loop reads CASSIAGDPADTQYF. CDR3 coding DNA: TGTGCCAGTAGTATAGCAGGGGACCCCGCAGATACGCAGTATTTT. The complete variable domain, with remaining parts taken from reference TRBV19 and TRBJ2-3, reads DGGITQSPKYLFRKEGQNVTLSCEQNLNHDAMYWYRQDPGQGLRLIYYSQIVNDFQKGDIAEGYSVSREKKESFPLTVTSAQKNPTAFYLCASSIAGDPADTQYFGPGTRLTVL.

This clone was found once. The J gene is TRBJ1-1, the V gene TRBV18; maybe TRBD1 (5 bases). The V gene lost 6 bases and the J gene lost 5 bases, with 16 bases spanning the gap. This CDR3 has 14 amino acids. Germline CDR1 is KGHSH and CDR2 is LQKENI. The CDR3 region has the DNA TGTGCCAGCTCCCCCCGGGGAGGGGAAACTGAAGCTTTCTTT. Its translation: CASSPRGGETEAFF.

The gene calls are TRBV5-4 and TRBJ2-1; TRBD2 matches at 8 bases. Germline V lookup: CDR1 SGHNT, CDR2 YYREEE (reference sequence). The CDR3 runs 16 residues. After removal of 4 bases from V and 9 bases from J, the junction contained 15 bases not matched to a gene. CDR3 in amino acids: CASSQELADPWSEQFF. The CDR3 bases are TGTGCCAGCAGCCAGGAACTAGCGGACCCCTGGAGTGAGCAGTTCTTC. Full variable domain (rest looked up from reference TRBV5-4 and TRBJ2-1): ETGVTQSPTHLIKTRGQQVTLRCSSQSGHNTVSWYQQALGQGPQFIFQYYREEENGRGNFPPRFSGLQFPNYSSELNVNALELDDSALYLCASSQELADPWSEQFFGPGTRLTVL.

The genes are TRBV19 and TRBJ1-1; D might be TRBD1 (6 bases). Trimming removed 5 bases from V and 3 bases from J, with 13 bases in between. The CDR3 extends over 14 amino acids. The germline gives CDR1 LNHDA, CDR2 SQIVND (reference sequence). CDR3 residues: CASSLIGGYTEAFF. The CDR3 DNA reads TGTGCCAGTAGTTTGATAGGGGGGTACACTGAAGCTTTCTTT.